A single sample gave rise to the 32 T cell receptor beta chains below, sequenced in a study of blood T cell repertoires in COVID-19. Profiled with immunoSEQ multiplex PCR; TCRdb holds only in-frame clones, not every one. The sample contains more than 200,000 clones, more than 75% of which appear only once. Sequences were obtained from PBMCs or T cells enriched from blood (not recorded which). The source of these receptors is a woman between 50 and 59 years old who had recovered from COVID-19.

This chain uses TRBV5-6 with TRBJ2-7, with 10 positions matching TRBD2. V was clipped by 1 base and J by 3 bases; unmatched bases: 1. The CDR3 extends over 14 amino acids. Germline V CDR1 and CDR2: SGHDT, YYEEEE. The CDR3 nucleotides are TGTGCCAGCAGCTTGCCTAGCGGGGGCTACGAGCAGTACTTC. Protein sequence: CASSLPSGGYEQYF.

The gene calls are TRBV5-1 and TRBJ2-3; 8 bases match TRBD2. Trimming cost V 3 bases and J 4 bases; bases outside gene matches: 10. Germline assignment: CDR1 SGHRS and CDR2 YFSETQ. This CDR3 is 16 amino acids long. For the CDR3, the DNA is TGCGCCAGCAGCTCCGGGACTAGTCAACGGGCAGATACGCAGTATTTT. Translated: CASSSGTSQRADTQYF.

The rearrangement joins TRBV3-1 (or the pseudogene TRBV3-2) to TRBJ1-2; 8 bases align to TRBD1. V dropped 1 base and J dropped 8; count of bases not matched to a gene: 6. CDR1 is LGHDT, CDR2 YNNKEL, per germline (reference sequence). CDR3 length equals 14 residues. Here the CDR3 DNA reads TGTGCCAGCAGCCAAGTAAGACAGGGGATCGGCTACACCTTC. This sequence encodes CASSQVRQGIGYTF.

CDR3 sequence: CASSVEHLPLDTQYF. The CDR3 DNA reads as TGTGCCAGCAGCGTAGAGCATTTGCCCCTAGATACGCAGTATTTT. The chain couples TRBV9 to TRBJ2-3; no reliable D call. The CDR3 totals 15 residues. Germline loops: CDR1 SGDLS, CDR2 YYNGEE. V was pared by 0 bases and J by 5 bases, with 13 bases between.

DNA for the CDR3: TGTGCCAGCAGTTTAGCCGGGAGGGGTTTCTACGAGCAGTACTTC. The encoded protein is CASSLAGRGFYEQYF. This chain connects TRBV28 to TRBJ2-7; TRBD2 matches at 8 bases. The ends lost 2 bases at V and 3 bases at J; junction bases unmatched: 6. This CDR3 is 15 amino acids long. From germline, CDR1 is MDHEN and CDR2 SYDVKM.

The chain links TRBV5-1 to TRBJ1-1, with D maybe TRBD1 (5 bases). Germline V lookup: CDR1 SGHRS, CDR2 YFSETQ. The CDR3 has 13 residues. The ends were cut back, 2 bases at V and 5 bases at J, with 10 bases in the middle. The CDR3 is CASSLGEGTEAFF. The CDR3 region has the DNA TGCGCCAGCAGCTTAGGGGAGGGGACTGAAGCTTTCTTT.

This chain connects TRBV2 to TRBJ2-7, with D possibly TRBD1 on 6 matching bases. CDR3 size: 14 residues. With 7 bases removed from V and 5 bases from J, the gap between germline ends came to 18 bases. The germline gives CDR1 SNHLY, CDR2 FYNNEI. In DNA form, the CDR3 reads TGTGCCAGCATCCAGAGACCGTGGGGGCACGAGCAGTACTTC. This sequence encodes CASIQRPWGHEQYF.

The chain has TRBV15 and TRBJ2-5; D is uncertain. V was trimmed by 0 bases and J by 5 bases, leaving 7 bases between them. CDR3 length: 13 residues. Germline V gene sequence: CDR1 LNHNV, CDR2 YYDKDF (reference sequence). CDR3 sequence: CATSRDLAETQYF. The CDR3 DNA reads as TGTGCCACCAGCAGAGATTTGGCCGAGACCCAGTACTTC.

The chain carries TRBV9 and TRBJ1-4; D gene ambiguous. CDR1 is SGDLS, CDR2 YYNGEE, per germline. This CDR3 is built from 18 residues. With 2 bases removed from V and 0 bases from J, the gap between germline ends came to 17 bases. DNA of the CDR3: TGTGCCAGCAGCGTCGGCGCCTCCGGGATTGCAACTAATGAAAAACTGTTTTTT. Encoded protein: CASSVGASGIATNEKLFF.

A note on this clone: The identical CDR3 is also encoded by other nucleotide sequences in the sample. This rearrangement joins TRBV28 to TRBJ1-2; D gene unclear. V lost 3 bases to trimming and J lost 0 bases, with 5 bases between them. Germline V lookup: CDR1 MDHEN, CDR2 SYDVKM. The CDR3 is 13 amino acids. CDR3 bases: TGTGCCAGCAGTTTGGGCACTAACTATGGCTACACCTTC. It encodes CASSLGTNYGYTF.

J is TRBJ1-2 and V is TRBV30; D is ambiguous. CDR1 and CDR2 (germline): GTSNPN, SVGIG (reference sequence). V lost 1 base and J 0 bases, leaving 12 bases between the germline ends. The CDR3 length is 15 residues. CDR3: CAWSARTVANYGYTF. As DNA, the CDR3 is TGTGCCTGGAGTGCCCGAACGGTGGCTAACTATGGCTACACCTTC.

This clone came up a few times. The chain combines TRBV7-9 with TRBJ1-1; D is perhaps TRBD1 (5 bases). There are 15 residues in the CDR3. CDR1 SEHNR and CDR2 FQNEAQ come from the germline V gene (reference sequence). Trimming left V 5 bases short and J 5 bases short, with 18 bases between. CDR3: CASSRGTPEGTEAFF. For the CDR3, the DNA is TGTGCCAGCAGCCGCGGGACGCCGGAGGGGACTGAAGCTTTCTTT.

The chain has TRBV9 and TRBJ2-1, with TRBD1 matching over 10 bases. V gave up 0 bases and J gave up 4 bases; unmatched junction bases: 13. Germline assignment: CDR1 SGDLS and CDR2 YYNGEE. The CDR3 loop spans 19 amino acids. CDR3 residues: CASSVVEEGPGQGYNEQFF. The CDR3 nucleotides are TGTGCCAGCAGCGTAGTTGAAGAGGGACCGGGACAGGGGTACAATGAGCAGTTCTTC.

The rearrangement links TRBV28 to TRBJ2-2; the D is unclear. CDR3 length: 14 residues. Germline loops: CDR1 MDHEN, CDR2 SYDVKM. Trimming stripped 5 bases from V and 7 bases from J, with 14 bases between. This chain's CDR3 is CASSLGTGGGELFF. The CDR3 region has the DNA TGTGCCAGCAGTCTGGGTACGGGTGGCGGGGAGCTGTTTTTT.

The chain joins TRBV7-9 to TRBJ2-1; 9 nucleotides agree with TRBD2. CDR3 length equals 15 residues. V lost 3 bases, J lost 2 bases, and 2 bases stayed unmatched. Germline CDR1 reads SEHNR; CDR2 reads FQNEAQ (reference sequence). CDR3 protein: CASSFASGAYNEQFF. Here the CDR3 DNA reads TGTGCCAGCAGCTTTGCTAGCGGGGCCTACAATGAGCAGTTCTTC.

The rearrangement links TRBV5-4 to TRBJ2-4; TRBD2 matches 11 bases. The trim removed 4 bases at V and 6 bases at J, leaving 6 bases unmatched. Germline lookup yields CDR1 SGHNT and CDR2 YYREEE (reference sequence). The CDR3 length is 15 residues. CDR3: CASSLTSGNVNIQYF. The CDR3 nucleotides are TGTGCCAGCAGCCTGACTAGCGGGAATGTAAACATTCAGTACTTC.

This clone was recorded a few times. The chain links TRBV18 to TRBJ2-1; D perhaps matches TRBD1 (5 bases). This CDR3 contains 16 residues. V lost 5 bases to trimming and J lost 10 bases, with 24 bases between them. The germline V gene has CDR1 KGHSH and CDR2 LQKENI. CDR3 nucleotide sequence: TGTGCCAGCTCAAGTTCAGGCTTTTCAGGGTTGGGGGAGCAGTTCTTC. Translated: CASSSSGFSGLGEQFF.

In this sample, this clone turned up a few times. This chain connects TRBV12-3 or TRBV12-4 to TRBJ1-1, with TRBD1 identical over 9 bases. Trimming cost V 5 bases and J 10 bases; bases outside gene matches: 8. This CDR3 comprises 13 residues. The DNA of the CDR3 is TGTGCCAGCAGTAGACACAGGGGGCAGCGAGCTTTCTTT. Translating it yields CASSRHRGQRAFF.

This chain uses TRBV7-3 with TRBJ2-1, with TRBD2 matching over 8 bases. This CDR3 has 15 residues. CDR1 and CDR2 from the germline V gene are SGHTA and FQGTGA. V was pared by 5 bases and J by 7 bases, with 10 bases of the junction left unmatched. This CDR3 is CASSESSGSGNEQFF. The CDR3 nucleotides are TGTGCCAGCAGCGAATCCAGCGGGAGTGGGAATGAGCAGTTCTTC.

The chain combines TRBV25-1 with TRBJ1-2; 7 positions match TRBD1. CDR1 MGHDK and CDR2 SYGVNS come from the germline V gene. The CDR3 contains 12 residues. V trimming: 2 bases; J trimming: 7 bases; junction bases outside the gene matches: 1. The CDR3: CASSEQGVGYTF. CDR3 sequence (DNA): TGTGCCAGCAGTGAACAGGGGGTTGGCTACACCTTC.

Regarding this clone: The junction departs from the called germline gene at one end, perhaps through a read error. Written as DNA, the CDR3 is TGTGCTAGCAGCTTAAATCCTCCTGGGGCTTCGAACACCGGGGAGCTGTTTTTT. Translated, it gives CASSLNPPGASNTGELFF. The chain combines TRBV7-7 with TRBJ2-2; a weak D match, TRBD1 (5 bases). The CDR3 is 18 amino acids. CDR1 and CDR2 (germline): SSHAT, FNYEAQ (reference sequence).

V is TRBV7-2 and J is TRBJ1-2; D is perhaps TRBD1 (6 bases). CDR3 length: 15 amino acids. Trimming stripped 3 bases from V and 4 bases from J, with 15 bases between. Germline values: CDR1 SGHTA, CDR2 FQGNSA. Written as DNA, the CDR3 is TGTGCCAGCAGCTTGTCCGGGACACTTCTCTATGGCTACACCTTC. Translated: CASSLSGTLLYGYTF. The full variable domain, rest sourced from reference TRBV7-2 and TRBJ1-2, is GAGVSQSPSNKVTEKGKDVELRCDPISGHTALYWYRQSLGQGLEFLIYFQGNSAPDKSGLPSDRFSAERTGGSVSTLTIQRTQQEDSAVYLCASSLSGTLLYGYTFGSGTRLTVV.

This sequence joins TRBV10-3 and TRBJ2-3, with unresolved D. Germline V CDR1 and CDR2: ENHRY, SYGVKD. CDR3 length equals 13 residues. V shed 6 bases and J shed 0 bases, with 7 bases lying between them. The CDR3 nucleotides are TGTGCCATCAGGACATCTAGCACAGATACGCAGTATTTT. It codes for CAIRTSSTDTQYF.

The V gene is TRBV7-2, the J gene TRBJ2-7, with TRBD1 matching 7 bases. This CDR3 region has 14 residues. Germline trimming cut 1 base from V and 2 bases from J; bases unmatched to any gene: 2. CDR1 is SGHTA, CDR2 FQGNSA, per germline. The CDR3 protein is CASSLDRGAYEQYF. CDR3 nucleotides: TGTGCCAGCAGCTTAGACAGGGGCGCCTACGAGCAGTACTTC.

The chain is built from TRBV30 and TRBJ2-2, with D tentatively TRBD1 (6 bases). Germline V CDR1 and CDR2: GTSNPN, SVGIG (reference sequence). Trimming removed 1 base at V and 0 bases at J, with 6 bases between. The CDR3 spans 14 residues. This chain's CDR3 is CAWSEGANTGELFF. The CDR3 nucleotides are TGTGCCTGGAGTGAGGGGGCGAACACCGGGGAGCTGTTTTTT. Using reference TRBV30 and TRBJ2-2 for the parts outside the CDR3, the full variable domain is SQTIHQWPATLVQPVGSPLSLECTVEGTSNPNLYWYRQAAGRGLQLLFYSVGIGQISSEVPQNLSASRPQDRQFILSSKKLLLSDSGFYLCAWSEGANTGELFFGEGSRLTVL.

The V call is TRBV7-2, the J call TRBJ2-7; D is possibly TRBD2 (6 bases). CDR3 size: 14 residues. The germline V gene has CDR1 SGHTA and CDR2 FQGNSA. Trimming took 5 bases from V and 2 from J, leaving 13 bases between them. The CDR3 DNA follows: TGTGCCAGCAGCCGTGAAGCGGGCCCCTACGAGCAGTACTTC. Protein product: CASSREAGPYEQYF.

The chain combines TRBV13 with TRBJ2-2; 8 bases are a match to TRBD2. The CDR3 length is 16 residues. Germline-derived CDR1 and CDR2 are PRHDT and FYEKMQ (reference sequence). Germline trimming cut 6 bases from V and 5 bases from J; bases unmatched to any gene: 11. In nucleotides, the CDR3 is TGTGCCAGCAGACCATTATCGGGAGGGAGAACCGGGGAGCTGTTTTTT. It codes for CASRPLSGGRTGELFF.

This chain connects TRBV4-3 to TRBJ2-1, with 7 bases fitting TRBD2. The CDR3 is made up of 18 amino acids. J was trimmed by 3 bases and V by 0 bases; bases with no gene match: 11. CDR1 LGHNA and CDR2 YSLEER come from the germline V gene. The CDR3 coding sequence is TGCGCCAGCAGCCAAGATCCTCTAGCGGAGACTTTCTACAATGAGCAGTTCTTC. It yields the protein CASSQDPLAETFYNEQFF.

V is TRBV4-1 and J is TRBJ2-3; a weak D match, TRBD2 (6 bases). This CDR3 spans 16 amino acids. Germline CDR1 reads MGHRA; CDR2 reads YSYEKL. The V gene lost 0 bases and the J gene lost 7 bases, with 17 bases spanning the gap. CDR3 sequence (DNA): TGCGCCAGCAGCCAAGATCTTGTGACTAGGACGAATACGCAGTATTTT. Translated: CASSQDLVTRTNTQYF.

CDR3 nucleotide sequence: TGTGCCAGCTCACCAGAACAGGGGGCTAGCTATGGCTACACCTTC. Amino acids: CASSPEQGASYGYTF. This sequence joins TRBV18 and TRBJ1-2; TRBD1 aligns across 9 bases. After removal of 2 bases from V and 4 bases from J, the junction contained 5 bases not matched to a gene. This CDR3 region has 15 residues. CDR1 is KGHSH and CDR2 is LQKENI in the germline V gene.

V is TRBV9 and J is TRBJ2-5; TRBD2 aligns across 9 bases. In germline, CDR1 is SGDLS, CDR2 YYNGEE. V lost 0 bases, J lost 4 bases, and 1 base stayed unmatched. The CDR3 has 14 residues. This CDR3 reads CASSVGSGGETQYF. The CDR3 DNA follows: TGTGCCAGCAGCGTAGGTAGCGGGGGAGAGACCCAGTACTTC.

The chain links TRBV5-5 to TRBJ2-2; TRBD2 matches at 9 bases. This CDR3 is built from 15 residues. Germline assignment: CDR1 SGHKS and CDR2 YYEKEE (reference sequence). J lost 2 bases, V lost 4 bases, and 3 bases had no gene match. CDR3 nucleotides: TGTGCCAGCAGCACTCTAGCGGGAAACACCGGGGAGCTGTTTTTT. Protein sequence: CASSTLAGNTGELFF.